This T cell receptor beta chain was identified during a study of spatial heterogeneity in lung cancer (dated by TCRdb to between 2019 and 2020). General notes on the study: The donors were 60 to 80 patients from the lung TRACERx cohort who had early-stage, untreated non-small cell lung cancer. Follow-up PBMC samples were sequenced whenever available, with a median time to follow-up of 2 to 3 years after resection. Beta-chain transcripts were consistently detected in greater numbers than alpha-chain transcripts, which likely reflects a higher abundance of beta-chain transcripts. In the raw uncorrected reads, each unique combination of TCR and UMI appeared more than ten times on average. In non-small cell lung cancer, the study quantitatively compared TCR alpha and beta repertoires across several tumor regions, matched nontumor lung, and blood. Nonsynonymous mutation counts, determined by whole-exome sequencing of tumor tissue, were related to features of the TCR repertoire. At surgery, both alpha and beta chains were TCR-sequenced in approximately 210 tumor regions, over 61 matched nontumor lung samples and some 60 PBMC samples.

Deletion took 2 bases off V and 5 bases off J, with a span of 15 bases between the germline ends. Including cysteine and phenylalanine, the CDR3 has 15 amino acids. The read is trimmed to its CDR3 DNA, 45 bases read in frame from base 1. CDR1 and CDR2 are drawn from the germline V gene: MNHEY, SVGAGI. Interpreted using the paper, the time point label stands for: blood at routine non-recurrence follow-up after resection. Whole RNA extracted from tumor and nontumor lung tissue, or from cryopreserved PBMC samples, was used for TCR sequencing without cell sorting. Only patients with enough RNA available from two or more tumor regions were chosen for TCR sequencing. Study-level results and caveats: Confirming at a functional level the hypothesis that regional TCRs recognize regional mutations was considered to require additional single-cell paired TCR alpha and beta sequencing. Comparisons of baseline and follow-up blood repertoires included only 14 patients. Ubiquitous expanded tumor TCRs were detected in blood more often at tumor resection than at routine follow-up.

This clonotype was observed a few times. Its antigen is currently not known. No much larger clone is present one base from it, and per-base qualities are unavailable. The method was 5' RACE. The instrument was a NextSeq 500. To allow correction of PCR and sequencing errors, the TCR library protocol tagged every TCR cDNA molecule with a unique molecular identifier. The published analysis was carried out like this. TCR identification, UMI-based error correction and CDR3 extraction were performed with Decombinator tools. Expanded TCRs were defined as those above a frequency of 2 per 1,000, corresponding to the top 1% of the tumor frequency distribution. Renyi diversity was computed with the R vegan package after each repertoire had been subsampled 100 times to 5,000 TCRs. CDR3 similarity networks were built from amino acid triplet string-kernel similarity, connecting CDR3s with pairwise similarity above 0.82. The public sequencing data were trimmed at Q25 with fastp and processed into clonotypes with MiXCR by TCRdb, which kept only in-frame beta chains. Under each unique CDR3 protein, matching rows form one entry showing the most common genes and DNA. What appears here as the V and J calls and clone size reflects TCRdb's work, not the paper's. The sample table holds roughly 120,000 distinct CDR3 sequences, of which 9.5% to 15% were seen once. Over 15% of the sample is taken by the ten largest.

This material consisted of PBMCs, taken at follow-up. The sequence is built from TRBV6-5 and TRBJ1-1; no confident D gene assignment can be made. This TCR was sampled from a male donor with early-stage non-small cell lung cancer. The DNA sequence is given as TGTGCCAGCAGTTACGCAACCTATCGGAGGACTGAAGCTTTCTTT. It encodes CASSYATYRRTEAFF.